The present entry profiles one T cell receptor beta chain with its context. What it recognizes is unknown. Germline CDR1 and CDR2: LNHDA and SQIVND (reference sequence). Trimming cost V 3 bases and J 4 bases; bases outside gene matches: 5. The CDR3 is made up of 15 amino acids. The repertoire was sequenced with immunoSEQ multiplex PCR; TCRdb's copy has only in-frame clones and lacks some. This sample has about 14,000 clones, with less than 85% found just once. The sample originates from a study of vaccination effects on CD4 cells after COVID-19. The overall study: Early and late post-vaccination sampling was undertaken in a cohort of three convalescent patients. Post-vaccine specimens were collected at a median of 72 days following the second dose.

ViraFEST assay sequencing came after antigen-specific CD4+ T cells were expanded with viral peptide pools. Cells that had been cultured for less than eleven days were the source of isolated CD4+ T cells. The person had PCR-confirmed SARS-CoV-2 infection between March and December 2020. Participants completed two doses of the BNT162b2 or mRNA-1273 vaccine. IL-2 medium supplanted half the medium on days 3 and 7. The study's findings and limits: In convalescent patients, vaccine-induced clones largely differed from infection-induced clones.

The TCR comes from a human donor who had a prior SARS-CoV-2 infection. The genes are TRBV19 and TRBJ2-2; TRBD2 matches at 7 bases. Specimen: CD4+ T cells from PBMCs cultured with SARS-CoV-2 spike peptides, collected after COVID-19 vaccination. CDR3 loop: CASSINGGGTGELFF. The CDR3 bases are TGTGCCAGTAGTATTAATGGCGGGGGCACCGGGGAGCTGTTTTTT. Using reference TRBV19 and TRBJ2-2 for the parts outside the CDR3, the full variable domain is DGGITQSPKYLFRKEGQNVTLSCEQNLNHDAMYWYRQDPGQGLRLIYYSQIVNDFQKGDIAEGYSVSREKKESFPLTVTSAQKNPTAFYLCASSINGGGTGELFFGEGSRLTVL.